This TCR beta chain is from a study of T cell responses to AZD1222 COVID-19 vaccine. The wider study: Pooled samples include second doses given at about 4 or 12 weeks.

Study results and caveats: Along spike, vaccine-associated CD4 TCRs were found throughout, with dominance at 160-218 and 743-854. The donors showed a predominance of white British ancestry and of females, with possible underestimation of clonal diversity. All repertoire sampling was performed exclusively after the peak T cell response.

Details on this clone: The antigen remains unidentified.

Assay: immunoSEQ multiplex PCR; the TCRdb copy retains only in-frame clones and omits some. Among more than 150,000 clones listed, 90% were seen once. V shed 7 bases, J shed 6 bases, and the junction held 11 bases outside the gene matches. CDR3 length: 15 amino acids. Per germline, CDR1 MDHEN and CDR2 SYDVKM. This clonotype originated in an adult in good health. The material was peripheral blood, obtained on day 0 of AZD1222 vaccination. The chain has TRBV28 and TRBJ1-5, with 8 bases matching TRBD1. The CDR3 nucleotides are TGTGCCAGCAAACCAGGACAGGGACTCGGTCAGCCCCAGCATTTT. It is translated as CASKPGQGLGQPQHF. The full variable domain, with the rest looked up from reference TRBV28 and TRBJ1-5, is DVKVTQSSRYLVKRTGEKVFLECVQDMDHENMFWYRQDPGLGLRLIYFSYDVKMKEKGDIPEGYSVSREKKERFSLILESASTNQTSMYLCASKPGQGLGQPQHFGDGTRLSIL.